This T cell receptor beta chain was observed in a study of beta chain features in type 1 diabetes. Study results and caveats: The naive, central memory and Treg TCRB repertoires looked more alike in patients than they did in healthy donors.

Expressed TCRB transcripts were sequenced because the entire RNA isolate underwent reverse transcription. The method was immunoSEQ multiplex PCR; TCRdb's version includes in-frame clones alone and lacks a portion of them. The table has 900,000 or so clones, around a sixth seen once; the top ten hold around 0.02%. This clone has ten or more counts. Its specificity is not known. The source is a woman aged 18 to 35 in good health. Material for sequencing was naive CD4+ T cells from blood.

For the CDR3, the DNA is TGTGCCAGCAGTTCAAGGCCCGGCTATGGCTACACCTTC. Protein sequence: CASSSRPGYGYTF. The chain uses TRBV13 and TRBJ1-2, with unresolved D. The length of the CDR3 is 13 residues. Trimming took 6 bases from V and 4 from J, leaving 12 bases between them. Per germline, CDR1 PRHDT and CDR2 FYEKMQ (reference sequence).